The subject of this entry is one T cell receptor (beta chain). Original methodology: Estimation of nucleated cell counts relied on the amplification of reference gene primers. Here immunoSEQ multiplex PCR was the method, and the copy in TCRdb shows in-frame clones only, minus some. The V and J calls and clone size are taken from that table; D and trimming were inferred from the DNA. The sample holds under 200,000 clones; approximately 88% are singletons and the top ten take roughly 2.8%. This record comes from a study of blood T cell repertoires in COVID-19. The overall study: Collection of acute and convalescent COVID-19 samples took place in the United States, Italy and Spain. From T cells, B-cell-depleted T cells, or PBMCs came the material, which was cDNA or gDNA.

This CDR3 is 16 amino acids long. Germline values: CDR1 SGDLS, CDR2 YYNGEE. Trimming took off 3 bases at V and 2 bases at J, with 15 bases between the two ends. The source is a woman aged 55-75 years with acute or convalescent COVID-19. The material sequenced was peripheral blood. The V gene is TRBV9, the J gene TRBJ2-1; TRBD2 is a possible D gene (6 bases). The CDR3 DNA sequence: TGTGCCAGCAGCGCCGTAGGGCGGGGTACCTACAATGAGCAGTTCTTC. Translated: CASSAVGRGTYNEQFF.